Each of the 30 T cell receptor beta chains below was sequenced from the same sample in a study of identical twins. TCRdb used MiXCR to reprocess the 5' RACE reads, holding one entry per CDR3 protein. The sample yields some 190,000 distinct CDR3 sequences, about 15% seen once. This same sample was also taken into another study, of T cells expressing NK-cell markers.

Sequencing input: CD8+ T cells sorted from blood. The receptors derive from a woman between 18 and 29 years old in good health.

This CDR3 reads CSAGGAAGELFF. In DNA, the CDR3 is TGCAGTGCTGGGGGGGCCGCCGGGGAGCTGTTTTTT. The genes are TRBV20-1 and TRBJ2-2; tentatively, D is TRBD2 (7 bases). This CDR3 comprises 12 residues. Trimming took 5 bases from V and 6 from J, leaving 10 bases between them. Per the germline V gene, CDR1 is DFQATT and CDR2 is SNEGSKA (reference sequence).

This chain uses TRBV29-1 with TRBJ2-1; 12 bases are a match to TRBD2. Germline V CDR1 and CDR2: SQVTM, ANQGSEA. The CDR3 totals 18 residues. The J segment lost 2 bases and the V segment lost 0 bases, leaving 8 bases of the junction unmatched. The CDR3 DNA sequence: TGCAGCGTTGAAGATCAGCTAGCGGGAGGGGGGGCCTACAATGAGCAGTTCTTC. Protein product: CSVEDQLAGGGAYNEQFF.

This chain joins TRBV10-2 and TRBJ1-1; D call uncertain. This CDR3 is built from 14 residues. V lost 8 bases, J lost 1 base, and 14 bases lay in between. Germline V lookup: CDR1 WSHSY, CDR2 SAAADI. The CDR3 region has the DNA TGCGCCAGCCGAACCCTGGGCAGGAACACTGAAGCTTTCTTT. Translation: CASRTLGRNTEAFF.

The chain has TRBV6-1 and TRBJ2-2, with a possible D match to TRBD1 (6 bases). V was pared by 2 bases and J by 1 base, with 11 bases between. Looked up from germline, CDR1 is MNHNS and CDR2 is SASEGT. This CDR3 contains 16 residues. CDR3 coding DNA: TGTGCCAGCAGTGAAACCCCGGGACAGAACACCGGGGAGCTGTTTTTT. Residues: CASSETPGQNTGELFF.

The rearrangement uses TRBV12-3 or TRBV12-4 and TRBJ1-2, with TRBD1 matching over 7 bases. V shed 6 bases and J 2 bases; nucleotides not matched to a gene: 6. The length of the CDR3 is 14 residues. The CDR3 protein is CASSPDRVNYGYTF. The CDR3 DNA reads TGTGCCAGCAGCCCCGACAGGGTGAACTATGGCTACACCTTC.

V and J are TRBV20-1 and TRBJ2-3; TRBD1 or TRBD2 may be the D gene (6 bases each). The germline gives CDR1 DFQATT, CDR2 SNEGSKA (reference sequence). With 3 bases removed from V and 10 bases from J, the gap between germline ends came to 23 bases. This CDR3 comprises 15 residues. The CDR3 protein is CSARGAGPAFGPQYF. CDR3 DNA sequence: TGCAGTGCTAGGGGGGCGGGGCCAGCTTTCGGCCCGCAGTATTTT.

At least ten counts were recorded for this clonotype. The CDR3 DNA reads as TGCAGCGTTGAAGTCTGGCCTGGGGGGGCTTTCTTT. Protein sequence: CSVEVWPGGAFF. The V call is TRBV29-1, the J call TRBJ1-1, with a tentative D call TRBD1 (5 bases). With 1 base removed from V and 11 bases from J, the gap between germline ends came to 14 bases. Germline loops: CDR1 SQVTM, CDR2 ANQGSEA. There are 12 residues in the CDR3.

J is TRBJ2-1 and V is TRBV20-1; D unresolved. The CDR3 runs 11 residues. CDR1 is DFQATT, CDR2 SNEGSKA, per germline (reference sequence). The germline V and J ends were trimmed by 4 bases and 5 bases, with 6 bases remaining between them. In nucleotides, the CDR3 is TGCAGTGCTAACCGTCACAATGAGCAGTTCTTC. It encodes CSANRHNEQFF.

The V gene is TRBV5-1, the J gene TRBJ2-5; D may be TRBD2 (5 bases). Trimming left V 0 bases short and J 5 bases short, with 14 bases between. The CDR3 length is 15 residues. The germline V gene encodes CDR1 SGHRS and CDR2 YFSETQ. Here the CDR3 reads CASSLDLGPGETQYF. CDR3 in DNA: TGCGCCAGCAGCTTGGATCTAGGTCCGGGGGAGACCCAGTACTTC. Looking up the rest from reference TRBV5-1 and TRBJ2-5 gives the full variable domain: KAGVTQTPRYLIKTRGQQVTLSCSPISGHRSVSWYQQTPGQGLQFLFEYFSETQRNKGNFPGRFSGRQFSNSRSEMNVSTLELGDSALYLCASSLDLGPGETQYFGPGTRLLVL.

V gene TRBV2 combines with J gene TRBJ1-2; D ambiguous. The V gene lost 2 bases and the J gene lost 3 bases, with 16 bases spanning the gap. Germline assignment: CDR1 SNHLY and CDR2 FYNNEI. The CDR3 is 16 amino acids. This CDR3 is CASSEMLTALDYGYTF. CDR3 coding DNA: TGTGCCAGCAGTGAAATGTTGACCGCACTGGACTATGGCTACACCTTC. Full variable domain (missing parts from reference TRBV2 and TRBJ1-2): EPEVTQTPSHQVTQMGQEVILRCVPISNHLYFYWYRQILGQKVEFLVSFYNNEISEKSEIFDDQFSVERPDGSNFTLKIRSTKLEDSAMYFCASSEMLTALDYGYTFGSGTRLTVV.

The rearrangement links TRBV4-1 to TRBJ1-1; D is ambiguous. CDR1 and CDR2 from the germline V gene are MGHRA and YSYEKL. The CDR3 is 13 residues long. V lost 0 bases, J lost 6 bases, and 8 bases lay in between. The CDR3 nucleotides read TGCGCCAGCAGCCAAGATCCGAGGGCTGAAGCTTTCTTT. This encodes CASSQDPRAEAFF.

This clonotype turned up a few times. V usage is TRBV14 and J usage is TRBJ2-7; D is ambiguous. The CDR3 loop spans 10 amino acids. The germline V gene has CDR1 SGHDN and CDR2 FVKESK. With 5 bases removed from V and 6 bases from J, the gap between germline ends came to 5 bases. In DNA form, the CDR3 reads TGTGCCAGCAGCGGGCCCGAGCAGTACTTC. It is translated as CASSGPEQYF.

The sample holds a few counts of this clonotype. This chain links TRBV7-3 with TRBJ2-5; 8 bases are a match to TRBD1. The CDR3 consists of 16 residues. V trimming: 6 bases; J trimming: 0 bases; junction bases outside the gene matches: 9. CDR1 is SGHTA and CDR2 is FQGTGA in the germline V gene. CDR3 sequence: CASRATGAIDQETQYF. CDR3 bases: TGTGCCAGCAGGGCGACAGGGGCTATAGACCAAGAGACCCAGTACTTC.

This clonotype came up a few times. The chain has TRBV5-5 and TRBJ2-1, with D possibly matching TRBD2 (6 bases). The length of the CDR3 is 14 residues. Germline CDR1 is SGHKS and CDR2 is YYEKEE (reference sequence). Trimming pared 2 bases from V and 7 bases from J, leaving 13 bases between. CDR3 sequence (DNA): TGTGCCAGCAGCTTCCTTGCGGGACCTAATGAGCAGTTCTTC. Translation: CASSFLAGPNEQFF.

CDR3 sequence (DNA): TGCGCCAGCAGCTTGTATAGGACAGGTACTTACAATGAGCAGTTCTTC. Translation gives CASSLYRTGTYNEQFF. This chain links TRBV5-1 with TRBJ2-1; 7 nucleotides align to TRBD1. Germline V lookup: CDR1 SGHRS, CDR2 YFSETQ. There are 16 residues in the CDR3. Trimming removed 1 base from V and 4 bases from J; junction bases left unmatched: 8.

The CDR3, as DNA: TGTGCCAGCAGCTCCAACGGCGCTAGCGGGGACTCTGGGGCCAACGTCCTGACTTTC. Amino acid sequence: CASSSNGASGDSGANVLTF. This chain links TRBV5-4 with TRBJ2-6, with 9 positions matching TRBD2. V shed 3 bases and J 0 bases; nucleotides not matched to a gene: 10. Germline V gene lookup returns CDR1 SGHNT and CDR2 YYREEE (reference sequence). The CDR3 runs to 19 residues. The complete variable domain, with remaining parts taken from reference TRBV5-4 and TRBJ2-6, reads ETGVTQSPTHLIKTRGQQVTLRCSSQSGHNTVSWYQQALGQGPQFIFQYYREEENGRGNFPPRFSGLQFPNYSSELNVNALELDDSALYLCASSSNGASGDSGANVLTFGAGSRLTVL.

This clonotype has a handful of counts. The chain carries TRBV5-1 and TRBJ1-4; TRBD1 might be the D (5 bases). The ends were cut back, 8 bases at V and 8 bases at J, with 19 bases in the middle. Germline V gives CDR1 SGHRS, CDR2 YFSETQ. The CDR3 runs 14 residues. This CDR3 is CASSTVSIGEKLFF. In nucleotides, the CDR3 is TGCGCCAGTTCGACAGTCAGCATTGGCGAAAAACTGTTTTTT.

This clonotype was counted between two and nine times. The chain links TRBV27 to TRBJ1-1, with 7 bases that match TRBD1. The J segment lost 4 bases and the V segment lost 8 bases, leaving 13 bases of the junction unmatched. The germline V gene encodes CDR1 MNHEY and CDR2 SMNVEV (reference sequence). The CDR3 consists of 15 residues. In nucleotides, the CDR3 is TGTGCCAGCGGGGGGGTAGACAGGGCGGTCACTGAAGCTTTCTTT. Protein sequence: CASGGVDRAVTEAFF.

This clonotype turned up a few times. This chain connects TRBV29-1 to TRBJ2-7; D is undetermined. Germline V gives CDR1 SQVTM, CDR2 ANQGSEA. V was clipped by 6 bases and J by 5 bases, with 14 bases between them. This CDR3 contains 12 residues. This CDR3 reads CSVASDRHEQYF. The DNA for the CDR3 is TGCAGCGTGGCCTCGGACCGGCACGAGCAGTACTTC.

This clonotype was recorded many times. The CDR3 sequence is CASSPPAGLDADTQYF. The CDR3 nucleotides read TGCGCCAGCAGCCCCCCCGCAGGGTTGGACGCAGATACGCAGTATTTT. This sequence joins TRBV5-1 and TRBJ2-3; tentatively, D is TRBD1 (5 bases). Between the trimmed V and J ends, which lost 4 bases and 4 bases, there was a span of 19 bases. This CDR3 region has 16 residues. The germline V gene has CDR1 SGHRS and CDR2 YFSETQ.

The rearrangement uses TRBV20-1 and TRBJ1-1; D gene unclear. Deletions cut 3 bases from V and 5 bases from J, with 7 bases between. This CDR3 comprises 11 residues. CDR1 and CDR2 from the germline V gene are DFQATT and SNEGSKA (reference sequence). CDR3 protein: CSASVRTEAFF. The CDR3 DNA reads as TGCAGTGCTAGTGTGAGAACTGAAGCTTTCTTT.

The CDR3: CASSFSGAGETQYF. The CDR3 bases are TGTGCCAGCAGTTTTTCAGGGGCCGGAGAGACCCAGTACTTC. The chain carries TRBV6-5 and TRBJ2-5; a possible D gene is TRBD1 (6 bases). V lost 4 bases to trimming and J lost 4 bases, with 13 bases between them. The CDR3 consists of 14 residues. The germline CDR1 and CDR2 sequences are MNHEY and SVGAGI.

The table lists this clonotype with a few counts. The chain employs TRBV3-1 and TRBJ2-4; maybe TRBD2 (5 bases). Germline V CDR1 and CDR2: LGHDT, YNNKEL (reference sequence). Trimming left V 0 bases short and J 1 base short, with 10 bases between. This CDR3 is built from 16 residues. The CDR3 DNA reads TGTGCCAGCAGCCAAGACGAGCGAGGGGCCAAAAACATTCAGTACTTC. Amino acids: CASSQDERGAKNIQYF.

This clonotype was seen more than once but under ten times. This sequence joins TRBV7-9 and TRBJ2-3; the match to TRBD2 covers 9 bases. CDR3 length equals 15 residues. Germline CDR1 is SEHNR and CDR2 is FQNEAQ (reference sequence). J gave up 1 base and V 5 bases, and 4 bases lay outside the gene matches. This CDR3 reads CASSTRLAGTDTQYF. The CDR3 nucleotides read TGTGCCAGCAGCACGCGACTAGCGGGCACAGATACGCAGTATTTT.

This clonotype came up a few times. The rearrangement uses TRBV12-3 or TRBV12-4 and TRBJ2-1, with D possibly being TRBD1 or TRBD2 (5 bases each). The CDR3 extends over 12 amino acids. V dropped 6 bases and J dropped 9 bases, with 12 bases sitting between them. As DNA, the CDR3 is TGTGCCAGCAGCCCTAGGGGACCTGAGCAGTTCTTC. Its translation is CASSPRGPEQFF.

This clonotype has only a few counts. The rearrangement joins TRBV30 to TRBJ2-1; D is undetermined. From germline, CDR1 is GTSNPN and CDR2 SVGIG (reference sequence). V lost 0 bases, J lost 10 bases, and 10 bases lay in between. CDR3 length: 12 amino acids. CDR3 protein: CAWSVLGREQFF. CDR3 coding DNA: TGTGCCTGGAGTGTACTCGGACGAGAGCAGTTCTTC.

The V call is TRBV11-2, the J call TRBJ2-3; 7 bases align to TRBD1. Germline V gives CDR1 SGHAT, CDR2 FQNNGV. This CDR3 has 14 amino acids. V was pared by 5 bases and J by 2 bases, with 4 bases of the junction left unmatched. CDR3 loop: CASSGDSNTDTQYF. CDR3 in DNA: TGTGCCAGCAGCGGGGACAGTAACACAGATACGCAGTATTTT.

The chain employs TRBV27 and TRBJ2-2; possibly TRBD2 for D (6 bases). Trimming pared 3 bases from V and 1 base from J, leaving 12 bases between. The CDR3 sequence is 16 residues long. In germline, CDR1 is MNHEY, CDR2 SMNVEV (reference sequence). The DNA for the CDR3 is TGTGCCAGCAGTTTCCTGGCTAGCGAGAACACCGGGGAGCTGTTTTTT. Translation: CASSFLASENTGELFF.

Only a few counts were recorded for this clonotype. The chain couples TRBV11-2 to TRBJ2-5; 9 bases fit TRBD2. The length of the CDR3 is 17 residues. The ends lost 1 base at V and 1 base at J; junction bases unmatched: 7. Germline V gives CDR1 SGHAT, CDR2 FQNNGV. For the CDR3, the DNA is TGTGCCAGCAGCTTAGCCTTTAGCGGGAGTTTCCAAGAGACCCAGTACTTC. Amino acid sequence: CASSLAFSGSFQETQYF.

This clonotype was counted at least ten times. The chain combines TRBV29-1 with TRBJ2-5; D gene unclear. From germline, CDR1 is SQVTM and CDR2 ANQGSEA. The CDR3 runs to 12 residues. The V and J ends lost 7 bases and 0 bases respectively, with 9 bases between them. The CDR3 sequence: CSARANQETQYF. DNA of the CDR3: TGCAGCGCCCGGGCTAACCAAGAGACCCAGTACTTC.